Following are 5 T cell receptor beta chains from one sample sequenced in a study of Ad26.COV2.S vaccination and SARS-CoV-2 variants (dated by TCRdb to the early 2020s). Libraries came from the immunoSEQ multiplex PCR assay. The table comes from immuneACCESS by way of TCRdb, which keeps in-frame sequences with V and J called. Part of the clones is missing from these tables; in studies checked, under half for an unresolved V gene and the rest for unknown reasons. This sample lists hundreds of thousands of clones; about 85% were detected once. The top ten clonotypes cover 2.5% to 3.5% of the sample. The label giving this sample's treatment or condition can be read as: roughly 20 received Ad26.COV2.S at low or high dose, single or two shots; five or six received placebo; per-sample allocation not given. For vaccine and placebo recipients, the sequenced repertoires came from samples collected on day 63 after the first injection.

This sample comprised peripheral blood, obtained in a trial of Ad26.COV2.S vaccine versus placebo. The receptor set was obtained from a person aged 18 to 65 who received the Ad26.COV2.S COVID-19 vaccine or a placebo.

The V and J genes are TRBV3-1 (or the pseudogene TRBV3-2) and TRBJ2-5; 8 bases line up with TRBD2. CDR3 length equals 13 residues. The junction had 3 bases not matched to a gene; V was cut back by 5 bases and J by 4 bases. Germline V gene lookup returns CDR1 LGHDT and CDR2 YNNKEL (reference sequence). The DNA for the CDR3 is TGTGCCAGCAGCAACCGGGGGGGAGAGACCCAGTACTTC. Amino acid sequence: CASSNRGGETQYF.

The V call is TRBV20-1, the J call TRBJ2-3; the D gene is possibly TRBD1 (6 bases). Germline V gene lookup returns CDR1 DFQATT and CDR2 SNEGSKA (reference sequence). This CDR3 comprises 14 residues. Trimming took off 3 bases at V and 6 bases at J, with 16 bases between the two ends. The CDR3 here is CSASNPGGDDTQYF. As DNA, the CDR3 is TGCAGTGCTAGTAACCCTGGGGGCGACGATACGCAGTATTTT.

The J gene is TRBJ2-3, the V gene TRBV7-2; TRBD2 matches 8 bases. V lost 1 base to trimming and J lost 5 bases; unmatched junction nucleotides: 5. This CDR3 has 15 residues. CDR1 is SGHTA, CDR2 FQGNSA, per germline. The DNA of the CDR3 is TGTGCCAGCAGCTTAGGTCGGGGGGGCTTAGATACGCAGTATTTT. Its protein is CASSLGRGGLDTQYF.

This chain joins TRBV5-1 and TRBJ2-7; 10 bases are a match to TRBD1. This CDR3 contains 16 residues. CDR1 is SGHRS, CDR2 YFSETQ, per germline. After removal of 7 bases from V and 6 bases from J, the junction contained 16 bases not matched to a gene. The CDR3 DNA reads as TGCGCCAGCGCCAACCCCCCGGGACAGGGGTTCGGCGAGCAGTACTTC. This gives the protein CASANPPGQGFGEQYF.

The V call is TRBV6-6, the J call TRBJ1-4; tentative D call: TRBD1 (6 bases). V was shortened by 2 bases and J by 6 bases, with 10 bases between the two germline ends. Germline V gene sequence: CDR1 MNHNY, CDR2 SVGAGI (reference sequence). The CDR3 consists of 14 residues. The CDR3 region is CASSYVGADEKLFF. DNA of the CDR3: TGTGCCAGCAGTTACGTGGGGGCGGATGAAAAACTGTTTTTT.